The 15 T cell receptor beta chains given below trace back to one sample, sequenced in a study of T cell repertoires in cytomegalovirus infection. For these TCRs, the target antigens are not known. TCRdb ran MiXCR on the reads and lists one entry per CDR3 protein. The sample contains about 920,000 distinct CDR3 sequences, approximately 31% of which appear only once. The source was cultured CD8+ T cells from PBMCs, collected from culture after CMV antigen stimulation. The source of these receptors is a human donor in good health (CMV status not recorded). Some clones in this sample may be carry-over from other donors' samples.

V gene TRBV4-2 combines with J gene TRBJ2-3; D possibly corresponds to TRBD1 (6 bases). This CDR3 spans 14 amino acids. V was pared by 5 bases and J by 5 bases, with 14 bases between. Germline assignment: CDR1 LGHNA and CDR2 YNFKEQ. CDR3 bases: TGTGCCAGCAGCTCAGAGGAAGGGGGAGATACGCAGTATTTT. Residues: CASSSEEGGDTQYF.

The V gene is TRBV11-3, the J gene TRBJ2-2, with D possibly TRBD1 on 5 matching bases. Germline V gene sequence: CDR1 SGHNT, CDR2 YENEEA. The CDR3 has 14 amino acids. Trimming left V 5 bases short and J 5 bases short, with 12 bases between. The chain's CDR3 is CASSGRTLTGELFF. CDR3 coding DNA: TGTGCCAGCAGCGGCAGGACATTGACCGGGGAGCTGTTTTTT. Full variable domain (missing parts from reference TRBV11-3 and TRBJ2-2): EAGVVQSPRYKIIEKKQPVAFWCNPISGHNTLYWYLQNLGQGPELLIRYENEEAVDDSQLPKDRFSAERLKGVDSTLKIQPAELGDSAVYLCASSGRTLTGELFFGEGSRLTVL.

In this sample, this clonotype turned up many times. The gene calls are TRBV7-2 and TRBJ2-7; unclear D gene. Germline V gene sequence: CDR1 SGHTA, CDR2 FQGNSA. The length of the CDR3 is 13 residues. V lost 6 bases and J 7 bases, leaving 16 bases between the germline ends. CDR3 bases: TGTGCCAGCAGTTCTTCCTTGGTTGAAGAGCAGTACGTC. Translation gives CASSSSLVEEQYV.

This chain links TRBV7-9 with TRBJ2-1; D gene ambiguous. The germline CDR1 and CDR2 sequences are SEHNR and FQNEAQ (reference sequence). The CDR3 loop spans 16 amino acids. The V gene lost 0 bases and the J gene lost 8 bases, with 17 bases spanning the gap. The CDR3 bases are TGTGCCAGCAGCTTAGCGGTCCCGGACCCTCTCCATGAGCAGTTCTTC. This codes for CASSLAVPDPLHEQFF.

The V call is TRBV7-9, the J call TRBJ2-1; 9 positions agree with TRBD1. Germline trimming cut 5 bases from V and 3 bases from J; bases unmatched to any gene: 8. The germline V gene has CDR1 SEHNR and CDR2 FQNEAQ (reference sequence). This CDR3 region has 16 residues. The CDR3 coding sequence is TGTGCCAGCAGCCCACGTGGGACAGGGATCTACAATGAGCAGTTCTTC. It specifies CASSPRGTGIYNEQFF.

The J gene is TRBJ1-2, the V gene TRBV20-1, with D unclear. V lost 5 bases to trimming and J lost 8 bases, with 21 bases between them. This CDR3 has 14 residues. CDR1 and CDR2 (germline): DFQATT, SNEGSKA (reference sequence). CDR3 coding DNA: TGCAGTGCTCCTGGTAGAAGCAGCGGAGACGGCTACACCTTC. Translated, it gives CSAPGRSSGDGYTF.

This clonotype was seen a handful of times. The chain has TRBV6-2 or TRBV6-3 and TRBJ1-5, with D possibly being TRBD1 (6 bases). The CDR3 has 17 residues. V was trimmed by 5 bases and J by 9 bases, leaving 26 bases between them. Per germline, CDR1 MNHEY and CDR2 SVGEGT. The CDR3 is CASSESGSGDLPWPQHF. CDR3 coding DNA: TGTGCCAGCAGTGAAAGTGGATCAGGGGACCTACCATGGCCCCAGCATTTT.

This clonotype was found a few times. V gene TRBV6-2 or TRBV6-3 combines with J gene TRBJ2-1, with no clear D. The CDR3 totals 14 residues. Trimming cost V 0 bases and J 4 bases, with 7 bases left between them. Germline loops: CDR1 MNHEY, CDR2 SVGEGT. Here the CDR3 DNA reads TGTGCCAGCAGTTACTCGAACGGGTACAATGAGCAGTTCTTC. Translated: CASSYSNGYNEQFF.

This clonotype was counted between two and nine times. V usage is TRBV6-1 and J usage is TRBJ2-4, with D perhaps being TRBD1 or TRBD2 (5 bases each). Between the trimmed V and J ends, which lost 2 bases and 0 bases, there was a span of 11 bases. The CDR3 has 16 residues. Germline CDR1 reads MNHNS; CDR2 reads SASEGT. CDR3 protein: CASSEFTGLAKNIQYF. The DNA for the CDR3 is TGTGCCAGCAGTGAATTCACAGGACTAGCCAAAAACATTCAGTACTTC.

The CDR3 region has the DNA TGTGCCAGCCGCCGACTAGAGTCCCTCTACGAGCAGTACTTC. This sequence encodes CASRRLESLYEQYF. The chain carries TRBV7-9 and TRBJ2-7; D might be TRBD2 (6 bases). V lost 8 bases and J 3 bases, leaving 17 bases between the germline ends. The CDR3 runs to 14 residues. Germline V gene data show CDR1 as SEHNR and CDR2 as FQNEAQ (reference sequence).

The chain uses TRBV27 and TRBJ2-1; TRBD2 is a possible D gene (5 bases). Germline assignment: CDR1 MNHEY and CDR2 SMNVEV (reference sequence). With 6 bases removed from V and 4 bases from J, the gap between germline ends came to 16 bases. This CDR3 spans 15 amino acids. The CDR3 coding sequence is TGTGCCAGCAGCCCCCAAACCAGCGGATACAATGAGCAGTTCTTC. Protein: CASSPQTSGYNEQFF.

This clonotype came up a few times. The chain is built from TRBV18 and TRBJ1-1; maybe TRBD1 (5 bases). The CDR3 consists of 16 residues. The V gene's germline CDR1 is KGHSH and CDR2 LQKENI. V dropped 3 bases and J dropped 1 base, with 15 bases sitting between them. CDR3 sequence (DNA): TGTGCCAGCTCACCGGGACCGGGCCAGGAGAACACTGAAGCTTTCTTT. It translates to CASSPGPGQENTEAFF. The variable domain in full, with the rest retrieved from reference TRBV18 and TRBJ1-1, is NAGVMQNPRHLVRRRGQEARLRCSPMKGHSHVYWYRQLPEEGLKFMVYLQKENIIDESGMPKERFSAEFPKEGPSILRIQQVVRGDSAAYFCASSPGPGQENTEAFFGQGTRLTVV.

This clonotype was counted between two and nine times. The rearrangement joins TRBV19 to TRBJ1-5; D gene uncertain. The length of the CDR3 is 14 residues. CDR1 LNHDA and CDR2 SQIVND come from the germline V gene (reference sequence). With 4 bases removed from V and 3 bases from J, the gap between germline ends came to 10 bases. The CDR3 loop is CASSTRTDNQPQHF. CDR3 bases: TGTGCCAGTAGTACCCGGACGGACAATCAGCCCCAGCATTTT.

This clonotype has ten or more counts. The chain uses TRBV7-2 and TRBJ1-6, with D uncertain. Trimming pared 5 bases from V and 7 bases from J, leaving 6 bases between. The V gene's germline CDR1 is SGHTA and CDR2 FQGNSA. The CDR3 length is 12 residues. For the CDR3, the DNA is TGTGCCAGCAGCCCCCAAAATTCACCCCTCCACTTT. Protein sequence: CASSPQNSPLHF.

This chain links TRBV24-1 with TRBJ2-2; 9 bases align to TRBD2. There are 16 residues in the CDR3. V dropped 4 bases and J dropped 3; count of bases not matched to a gene: 5. Germline V gene lookup returns CDR1 KGHDR and CDR2 SFDVKD. The CDR3 is CATSDERGAYTGELFF. In nucleotides, the CDR3 is TGTGCCACCAGTGACGAGCGGGGGGCCTACACCGGGGAGCTGTTTTTT.